This TCR beta chain was retrieved from a study of STAT5B mutations in CD4+ large granular lymphocyte leukemia (dated by TCRdb to between 2021 and 2024). Background on the whole study: Where cryopreserved patient cells were available, CD8+ cells were depleted first, followed by selection with anti-CD4 microbeads. The study compared the TCRbeta repertoires of patients with CD4+ T-cell large granular lymphocyte leukemia against those of healthy blood donors. Flow cytometry performed on FACSCanto II or FACSVerse showed that the purified fractions had more than 95% purity among lymphocytes.

On this clone: No antigen is known for it. No quality values exist for individual bases; no much larger clone is one base distant.

The CD4+ T-LGLL patients were recruited through hematology units in Padova (Italy), Helsinki (Finland) and Shinshu (Japan). Depending on what sample material was available, patient samples were either unselected PBMC or bead-purified CD4+, CD4+CD8+, CD57+ or CD56+ fractions. Somatic STAT5B mutation profiles obtained by deep amplicon sequencing of the same DNA used for patient TCRbeta data were integrated with the patient TCRbeta data. All TCR-sequenced material derived from peripheral blood: patient blood samples and healthy donor buffy coats. Ficoll-Hypaque gradient centrifugation was used to isolate peripheral blood mononuclear cells. Genomic DNA was extracted with the Gentra Puregene Cell and Tissue kit and quantified on a Qubit 2.0 fluorometer. The immunoSEQ assay at survey resolution was used to sequence TCRbeta rearrangements from genomic DNA. On the study's bioinformatics: Any clonotype making up more than 5% of the repertoire was considered a putative leukemic clone, which gave around 59 such clones in 27 patients. In the TCR sequencing data, the lowest productive clonotype frequency that could be detected was 2.59 x 10-5. Analyses included only productive TCRbeta rearrangements, meaning complete and in-frame sequences. Simpson clonality, calculated in the immunoSEQ Analyzer version 3.0, was used as the measure of sample clonality. Based on frequency, clones were grouped as very rare, small, medium, large (1-20%) or hyperexpanded (>20%). Generation probabilities were estimated with OLGA 1.2.3, V-gene circos plots were made with VDJtools, specificities were searched in VDJdb, and CDR3 motifs were identified with GLIPH. In its TCRdb copy, this immuneACCESS table keeps in-frame sequences only and misses some clones. Where compared with another copy, unresolved V genes explain less than half of these, and the others have no known cause. Clonal size and the V and J genes are those of that table, whereas D and trimming came from the DNA. In all, the sample holds 5,000 or so clones, and roughly 88% of those were seen once. Around 75% of the sample rests with the top ten.

General findings and caveats noted by the study authors: Heterogeneous cell sources were used for patients, and only five to seven CD4-sorted patient samples were included in the clonality comparison with healthy controls. Main leukemic clonotypes were private to each patient, although less than 30% of the main leukemic clonotypes were found at low frequency in the non-leukemic repertoires of other patients. CD4-sorted patient repertoires appeared more clonal than healthy CD4+ repertoires, and this difference persisted after removing the putative leukemic clones. The data were not HLA-matched, and the relatively small sample size could explain the higher clonality seen in CD4+ compared with CD8+ T-LGLL.

The clonotype was recovered from a man aged 35-49 years with CD4+ T-cell large granular lymphocyte leukemia. Sequenced material: PBMCs.

Read as DNA, the sequence is TGTGCCAGCAGCCTAAACAGGGGTAACTACGAGCAGTACTTC. This is translated as CASSLNRGNYEQYF. Here the chain combines TRBV6-1 and TRBJ2-7, and TRBD1 matches 7 of the central bases. As encoded in the germline V gene, CDR1 is MNHNS while CDR2 is SASEGT. Including the terminal cysteine and phenylalanine, the CDR3 comprises 14 residues. Here the CDR3 DNA is all that survives: 42 bases in frame from base 1. Unmatched junction bases come to 8, with V trimmed by 6 bases and J by 3 bases.